The 6 T cell receptor beta chains below all came from one sample that was sequenced in a study of cytomegalovirus exposure and HLA in healthy donors. The protocol was immunoSEQ multiplex PCR, while the TCRdb copy is restricted to in-frame clones and leaves out a portion. The table shows 150,000 to 200,000 clones, with roughly nine tenths occurring only once. Sequencing was done on a sample of PBMCs. The receptors originated from a young woman in good health and CMV-seronegative.

J is TRBJ1-2 and V is TRBV27; 7 nucleotides match TRBD1. The CDR3 consists of 15 residues. The trim removed 5 bases at V and 4 bases at J, leaving 10 bases unmatched. Germline loops: CDR1 MNHEY, CDR2 SMNVEV (reference sequence). The CDR3 DNA reads as TGTGCCAGCAGTCTAACAGGGGAATCCTTCTATGGCTACACCTTC. Protein: CASSLTGESFYGYTF.

This clone was recorded once. J is TRBJ1-1 and V is TRBV29-1; unclear D gene. With 3 bases removed from V and 6 bases from J, the gap between germline ends came to 8 bases. The CDR3 is 11 amino acids. Germline V gene sequence: CDR1 SQVTM, CDR2 ANQGSEA. CDR3 sequence (DNA): TGCAGCGTTGAGGGCAGATCTGAAGCTTTCTTT. This codes for CSVEGRSEAFF. Drawing the rest from reference TRBV29-1 and TRBJ1-1, the complete variable domain is SAVISQKPSRDICQRGTSLTIQCQVDSQVTMMFWYRQQPGQSLTLIATANQGSEATYESGFVIDKFPISRPNLTFSTLTVSNMSPEDSSIYLCSVEGRSEAFFGQGTRLTVV.

The genes are TRBV9 and TRBJ1-2, with D perhaps matching TRBD1 (5 bases). CDR3 size: 13 residues. Trimming took 4 bases from V and 10 from J, leaving 17 bases between them. The V gene's germline CDR1 is SGDLS and CDR2 YYNGEE. The CDR3 DNA follows: TGTGCCAGCAGCTCCTCAGGGTCTCTGCACTACACCTTC. This encodes CASSSSGSLHYTF.

The chain combines TRBV5-4 with TRBJ1-2; D gene unclear. Germline CDR1 and CDR2: SGHNT and YYREEE (reference sequence). The V and J ends lost 0 bases and 1 base respectively, with 4 bases between them. The CDR3 totals 13 residues. The CDR3 DNA reads TGTGCCAGCAGCTTGGACGTTAACTATGGCTACACCTTC. Amino acid sequence: CASSLDVNYGYTF.

The rearrangement uses TRBV5-1 and TRBJ2-7; TRBD2 is a possible D gene (5 bases). Germline CDR1 is SGHRS and CDR2 is YFSETQ. V lost 3 bases, J lost 5 bases, and 12 bases lay in between. CDR3 length: 13 residues. The CDR3 here is CASSSTGSHEQYF. CDR3 DNA sequence: TGCGCCAGCAGCTCGACGGGGTCCCACGAGCAGTACTTC.

V usage is TRBV6-1 and J usage is TRBJ1-3; D not certain. The germline gives CDR1 MNHNS, CDR2 SASEGT. CDR3 length equals 13 residues. Trimming removed 2 bases at V and 0 bases at J, with 2 bases between. The CDR3: CASSEHSGNTIYF. CDR3 DNA sequence: TGTGCCAGCAGTGAACACTCTGGAAACACCATATATTTT.